This TCR beta chain originates from a study of T cell responses to AZD1222 COVID-19 vaccine. Findings of the study overall: Two AZD1222 doses significantly raised spike-specific TCR breadth and depth over controls.

A note on this clone: What it recognizes is unknown.

Profiling relied on immunoSEQ multiplex PCR, and the TCRdb table lists in-frame clones only, not all of them. The sample comprises under 200,000 clones, around 89% of which are singletons, and 26% rests with the top ten. The receptor's source is an adult who received the AZD1222 COVID-19 vaccine. Sequencing used peripheral blood, obtained 28 days after the second AZD1222 dose.

Here the CDR3 reads CSVESEQFF. The CDR3 DNA reads as TGCAGCGTTGAATCTGAGCAGTTCTTC. This chain joins TRBV29-1 and TRBJ2-1; D is uncertain. The CDR3 has 9 residues. The V and J ends lost 2 bases and 9 bases respectively, with 2 bases between them. CDR1 is SQVTM and CDR2 is ANQGSEA in the germline V gene.